These 30 T cell receptor beta chains were sequenced from one sample in a study of molecular identifiers for immune sequencing clone quantification (dated by TCRdb to 2016 to 2019). The library was obtained by PCR. TCRdb lists the instrument as Illumina HiSeq 4000. TCRdb redid the processing of the public reads, applying fastp at Q25 and MiXCR, and retained in-frame beta chains. Rows matching on CDR3 protein sequence are summarized as one entry with the most common DNA and genes. The sample contains about half a million distinct CDR3 sequences, about a fifth of them found a single time. The ten top clones hold 0.7% to 1% of the sample. The source material was naive CD8+ T cells from blood, with Jurkat cell RNA spiked in. The meaning of the sample's cell subset or site label: FACS-sorted CD8+CD4-CCR7+CD45RA+ naive T cells. These receptors were taken from a human donor in good health. Some libraries in this study had Jurkat cell RNA spiked in.

For this clonotype: Its ends do not fully match the called genes, so a read error is possible. This chain links TRBV6-5 with TRBJ2-5; TRBD2 agrees at 9 bases. Looked up from germline, CDR1 is MNHEY and CDR2 is SVGAGI. CDR3 length: 15 residues. This CDR3 is CASSYSGLAGETRYF. The CDR3 DNA reads TGTGCCAGCAGTTACTCGGGACTAGCCGGAGAGACCCGGTACTTC.

The genes are TRBV5-4 and TRBJ2-4; D possibly uses TRBD1 or TRBD2 (5 bases each). The CDR3 covers 14 residues. Trimming took 1 base from V and 5 from J, leaving 10 bases between them. Germline V CDR1 and CDR2: SGHNT, YYREEE (reference sequence). CDR3 coding DNA: TGTGCCAGCAGCTTGATTGGGACGGAAAACATTCAGTACTTC. Encoded protein: CASSLIGTENIQYF. Using reference TRBV5-4 and TRBJ2-4 for the parts outside the CDR3, the full variable domain is ETGVTQSPTHLIKTRGQQVTLRCSSQSGHNTVSWYQQALGQGPQFIFQYYREEENGRGNFPPRFSGLQFPNYSSELNVNALELDDSALYLCASSLIGTENIQYFGAGTRLSVL.

This clonotype was picked up many times. The chain uses TRBV7-9 and TRBJ1-3, with unresolved D. The CDR3 covers 16 residues. V lost 4 bases and J 2 bases, leaving 15 bases between the germline ends. CDR1 and CDR2 from the germline V gene are SEHNR and FQNEAQ (reference sequence). The CDR3 loop is CASSSSPSGAGNTIYF. The CDR3 coding sequence is TGTGCCAGCAGCTCCAGCCCCTCCGGGGCTGGAAACACCATATATTTT.

This clonotype has only a few counts. The rearrangement links TRBV6-5 to TRBJ2-7; TRBD1 matches at 8 bases. The CDR3 is 14 residues long. With 6 bases clipped from V and 4 bases from J, the junction kept 8 bases outside the gene matches. The V gene's germline CDR1 is MNHEY and CDR2 SVGAGI. CDR3 nucleotide sequence: TGTGCCAGCAGCCCGGACAGGGACCCATACGAGCAGTACTTC. Translated, it gives CASSPDRDPYEQYF.

CDR3: CSVEEAGGGPFYGYTF. DNA of the CDR3: TGCAGCGTTGAAGAGGCGGGGGGGGGACCGTTCTATGGCTACACCTTC. The V call is TRBV29-1, the J call TRBJ1-2; weak D call: TRBD1 (5 bases). This CDR3 region has 16 residues. Trimming took 0 bases from V and 4 from J, leaving 18 bases between them. Germline V gene data show CDR1 as SQVTM and CDR2 as ANQGSEA. The entire variable domain, with the rest obtained from reference TRBV29-1 and TRBJ1-2, is as follows: SAVISQKPSRDICQRGTSLTIQCQVDSQVTMMFWYRQQPGQSLTLIATANQGSEATYESGFVIDKFPISRPNLTFSTLTVSNMSPEDSSIYLCSVEEAGGGPFYGYTFGSGTRLTVV.

This clonotype has a count of ten or more. Compared with germline, one end of the junction differs, possibly owing to a read error. This chain links TRBV4-1 with TRBJ2-2; the D gene is possibly TRBD2 (5 bases). The CDR3 runs to 14 residues. Germline V gene lookup returns CDR1 MGHRA and CDR2 YSYEKL. CDR3 sequence (DNA): TGTGCCAGCAGCCAAGTTGGAGGTACCGGGGAGCTGTTTTTT. Protein: CASSQVGGTGELFF.

This clonotype was recorded a few times. The chain employs TRBV30 and TRBJ2-7; TRBD1 might be the D (6 bases). There are 15 residues in the CDR3. Germline CDR1 GTSNPN, CDR2 SVGIG (reference sequence). V lost 3 bases and J lost 2, with 17 bases in between. CDR3 residues: CAWSMIRTDPYEQYF. In DNA form, the CDR3 reads TGTGCCTGGAGCATGATAAGGACAGACCCCTACGAGCAGTACTTC.

This clonotype came up a few times. The chain couples TRBV2 to TRBJ2-1; 7 bases agree with TRBD2. V dropped 6 bases and J dropped 2; count of bases not matched to a gene: 10. Germline lookup yields CDR1 SNHLY and CDR2 FYNNEI. The CDR3 is 16 amino acids. The CDR3 protein is CASSDGGSVPYNEQFF. CDR3 bases: TGTGCCAGCAGCGACGGCGGGAGCGTTCCCTACAATGAGCAGTTCTTC.

This clonotype was seen only a few times. The J gene is TRBJ2-7, the V gene TRBV29-1; TRBD1 might be the D (6 bases). V shed 8 bases and J shed 2 bases, with 19 bases lying between them. Germline V gives CDR1 SQVTM, CDR2 ANQGSEA. The CDR3 loop spans 14 amino acids. DNA of the CDR3: TGCAGCTTTGTTCTACCGGGACAAACCTACGAGCAGTACTTC. Translating gives CSFVLPGQTYEQYF.

This clonotype was seen a handful of times. V and J are TRBV29-1 and TRBJ2-7; 9 nucleotides match TRBD2. Per the germline V gene, CDR1 is SQVTM and CDR2 is ANQGSEA. The junction had 27 bases not matched to a gene; V was cut back by 5 bases and J by 7 bases. The CDR3 loop spans 19 amino acids. The CDR3, as DNA: TGCAGCGTTTCTTTAGGTGGTTGGACTAGCGATCCCTTAGGTGAGGAGCAGTACTTC. This sequence encodes CSVSLGGWTSDPLGEEQYF.

Of note for this clonotype: Compared with germline, one end of the junction differs, possibly owing to a read error. This chain links TRBV11-2 with TRBJ1-4; no clear D gene. Germline V lookup: CDR1 SGHAT, CDR2 FQNNGV. This CDR3 has 15 residues. The CDR3 DNA reads TGTGCCAGCAGCTCGCCAGGACGCCGTAATGAAAGACTGTTTTTT. Translated, it gives CASSSPGRRNERLFF.

To note about this clonotype: A clone one base away is much larger, so this may be a read error. The V and J genes are TRBV29-1 and TRBJ2-5; possibly TRBD2 for D (6 bases). The CDR3 has 13 residues. Germline V CDR1 and CDR2: SQVTM, ANQGSEA. V was pared by 4 bases and J by 0 bases, with 9 bases between. CDR3 sequence reads: CSVAQRDQETQYF. CDR3 bases: TGCAGCGTTGCGCAGCGGGACCAAGAGACCCAGTACTTC. The full variable domain, its missing parts supplied by reference TRBV29-1 and TRBJ2-5, is SAVISQKPSRDICQRGTSLTIQCQVDSQVTMMFWYRQQPGQSLTLIATANQGSEATYESGFVIDKFPISRPNLTFSTLTVSNMSPEDSSIYLCSVAQRDQETQYFGPGTRLLVL.

Note on this clonotype: The junction and the germline gene differ at one end; a read error may be behind it. J is TRBJ2-1 and V is TRBV6-5; D gene unclear. This CDR3 contains 15 residues. The germline V gene encodes CDR1 MNHEY and CDR2 SVGAGI. CDR3 sequence reads: CVSSYSNLPGDEQFF. The DNA of the CDR3 is TGTGTCAGCAGTTACTCGAACCTACCAGGCGATGAGCAGTTCTTC.

A word on this clonotype: A much larger clone differs from this one at a single base, so this may be a read error. The V and J genes are TRBV9 and TRBJ2-2; the D is unclear. CDR1 is SGDLS, CDR2 YYNGEE, per germline. This CDR3 region has 14 residues. Deletions cut 6 bases from V and 7 bases from J, with 16 bases between. CDR3: CASMLGDNVGELFF. As DNA, the CDR3 is TGTGCCAGCATGTTGGGTGATAATGTCGGGGAGCTGTTTTTT. Supplemented by reference TRBV9 and TRBJ2-2, the full variable domain reads DSGVTQTPKHLITATGQRVTLRCSPRSGDLSVYWYQQSLDQGLQFLIQYYNGEERAKGNILERFSAQQFPDLHSELNLSSLELGDSALYFCASMLGDNVGELFFGEGSRLTVL.

This clonotype was seen only a few times. The chain carries TRBV12-5 and TRBJ1-5; a weak D match, TRBD1 (6 bases). This CDR3 is 15 amino acids long. Germline V gene sequence: CDR1 LGHNT, CDR2 FRNRAP. Trimming stripped 5 bases from V and 9 bases from J, with 20 bases between. The CDR3, as DNA: TGTGCTAGTGGTCTTACTGAGGACAGTATCAGGCCCCAGCATTTT. This translates into CASGLTEDSIRPQHF.

This clonotype was detected a few times. The chain is built from TRBV12-3 or TRBV12-4 and TRBJ1-2; 9 bases map to TRBD1. Trimming cost V 8 bases and J 4 bases; bases outside gene matches: 17. This CDR3 spans 17 amino acids. CDR3 residues: CASQLGGQGMKRYGYTF. CDR3 nucleotides: TGTGCCAGCCAACTAGGGGGACAGGGAATGAAGCGCTATGGCTACACCTTC.

Points on this clonotype: A much larger clone differs by one base, so this may be a read error. V gene TRBV7-9 combines with J gene TRBJ1-2; D is ambiguous. Germline CDR1 is SEHNR and CDR2 is FQNEAQ (reference sequence). Trimming stripped 4 bases from V and 5 bases from J, with 17 bases between. The CDR3 contains 15 residues. CDR3 sequence (DNA): TGTGCCAGCAGCTCCCCGGACGGGGTGGGGTATGGCTACACCTTC. It is translated as CASSSPDGVGYGYTF.

This clonotype has at least ten counts. The chain is built from TRBV29-1 and TRBJ2-7, with 8 bases matching TRBD1. J lost 0 bases, V lost 4 bases, and 2 bases had no gene match. CDR1 is SQVTM, CDR2 ANQGSEA, per germline. The CDR3 is 13 amino acids. CDR3 nucleotide sequence: TGCAGCGTTGGGGGACAGGACTCCTACGAGCAGTACTTC. Translated: CSVGGQDSYEQYF.

This sequence joins TRBV9 and TRBJ1-1; D uncertain. This CDR3 is built from 15 residues. Germline assignment: CDR1 SGDLS and CDR2 YYNGEE. With 2 bases removed from V and 6 bases from J, the gap between germline ends came to 17 bases. The CDR3: CASSVLAPGGPEAFF. CDR3 nucleotides: TGTGCCAGCAGCGTTCTGGCCCCCGGTGGGCCTGAAGCTTTCTTT.

Concerning this clonotype: Being one base from a much bigger clone, this may be a read error. The CDR3 carries no conserved terminal phenylalanine or tryptophan, so it likely arises from a read error. The chain's CDR3 is CASSEYTSVEAFS. The CDR3 coding sequence is TGTGCCAGCAGTGAATACACAAGTGTTGAAGCTTTCTCT. This chain connects TRBV25-1 to TRBJ1-1; D unclear. Germline loops: CDR1 MGHDK, CDR2 SYGVNS. V shed 0 bases and J shed 7 bases, with 9 bases lying between them. This CDR3 has 13 amino acids.

With regard to this clonotype: This may be a read error: a much more frequent sequence differs by one nucleotide. The J gene is TRBJ1-5, the V gene TRBV11-2, with D unclear. The CDR3 totals 13 residues. The germline V gene has CDR1 SGHAT and CDR2 FQNNGV. CDR3 bases: TGTACCAGCAGCTTAGACATCAATCAGCCCCAGCATTTT. This translates into CTSSLDINQPQHF.

This clonotype was detected ten times or more. The genes are TRBV12-3 or TRBV12-4 and TRBJ1-5; unclear D gene. V was cut by 0 bases and J by 0 bases, with 9 bases left in between. This CDR3 spans 16 amino acids. CDR3 region: CASSLAEGYSNQPQHF. As DNA, the CDR3 is TGTGCCAGCAGTTTAGCTGAGGGATATAGCAATCAGCCCCAGCATTTT.

There are many counts of this clonotype. The rearrangement links TRBV4-3 to TRBJ2-7; 8 nucleotides match TRBD1. J was trimmed by 5 bases and V by 0 bases; bases with no gene match: 9. CDR3 length: 16 residues. Germline CDR1 is LGHNA and CDR2 is YSLEER. CDR3 sequence reads: CASSQDDIARGHEQYF. The CDR3 DNA follows: TGCGCCAGCAGCCAAGATGATATTGCCAGGGGGCACGAGCAGTACTTC.

This clonotype came up many times. The V and J genes are TRBV7-2 and TRBJ2-3, with 11 bases aligning to TRBD2. This CDR3 region has 15 residues. Trimming removed 4 bases from V and 8 bases from J; junction bases left unmatched: 8. Germline V gives CDR1 SGHTA, CDR2 FQGNSA. CDR3 DNA sequence: TGTGCCAGCAGCTACATAGCGGGGGGGCCGAGTACGCAGTATTTT. Translated, it gives CASSYIAGGPSTQYF.

The V call is TRBV7-9, the J call TRBJ2-1; TRBD2 matches at 8 bases. The CDR3 has 15 residues. V shed 2 bases, J shed 8 bases, and the junction held 8 bases outside the gene matches. CDR1 and CDR2 (germline): SEHNR, FQNEAQ (reference sequence). CDR3 protein: CASSLSSGERDEQFF. CDR3 DNA: TGTGCCAGCAGCTTAAGTAGCGGGGAGAGGGATGAGCAGTTCTTC.

This clonotype was detected ten times or more. The CDR3 DNA reads as TGTGCCAGCAGCCTTGTGTCAGGACCTAACTATGGCTACACCTTC. Translated, it gives CASSLVSGPNYGYTF. The chain uses TRBV6-2 or TRBV6-3 and TRBJ1-2; no clear D gene. Trimming took 6 bases from V and 0 from J, leaving 14 bases between them. CDR3 length equals 15 residues. The germline V gene encodes CDR1 MNHEY and CDR2 SVGEGT.

Note on this clonotype: It may be a read error: a sequence one base away is much more abundant. The J gene is TRBJ2-3, the V gene TRBV27; perhaps TRBD1 as D (5 bases). This CDR3 is built from 14 residues. The V gene's germline CDR1 is MNHEY and CDR2 SMNVEV (reference sequence). The V gene lost 4 bases and the J gene lost 2 bases, with 10 bases spanning the gap. CDR3 nucleotides: TGTGCCAGCAGTTGGGGCAGCCTCACAGATACGCAGTATTTT. It encodes CASSWGSLTDTQYF.

On this clonotype itself: Possible read error: a much larger clone is one base away. The rearrangement links TRBV28 to TRBJ1-1; tentative D call: TRBD1 (5 bases). The V gene's germline CDR1 is MDHEN and CDR2 SYDVKM. This CDR3 comprises 14 residues. Deletions cut 5 bases from V and 4 bases from J, with 14 bases between. The CDR3: CASSGGTMSTEAFF. The CDR3 nucleotides are TGTGCCAGCAGTGGGGGGACGATGAGCACTGAAGCTTTCTTT.

V gene TRBV27 combines with J gene TRBJ1-4, with D maybe TRBD1 (5 bases). This CDR3 has 15 residues. From germline, CDR1 is MNHEY and CDR2 SMNVEV (reference sequence). Trimming took 6 bases from V and 7 from J, leaving 18 bases between them. CDR3: CASRPSGPLSEKLFF. For the CDR3, the DNA is TGTGCCAGCAGACCCTCAGGGCCTCTGTCTGAAAAACTGTTTTTT.

For this clonotype: A read error is likely, as this CDR3 ends without the conserved phenylalanine or tryptophan. The limits of the CDR3 on the DNA are not certain, so only TCRdb's listed CDR3 is given. The rearrangement joins TRBV21-1 to TRBJ1-5; whether TRBD1, the table's D call, matches the DNA was not checked. TRBV21-1 is a known pseudogene. Inclusive of both ends, the CDR3 amounts to 14 amino acids. Here the CDR3 reads CASSPDRVDQPQHS.